One sample yielded the 3 T cell receptor beta chains listed below, sequenced in a study of blood T cell repertoires in COVID-19. The repertoire was sequenced with immunoSEQ multiplex PCR; TCRdb's copy has only in-frame clones and lacks some. The repertoire holds around 330,000 clones, with 88% as singletons. The sequenced sample consisted of peripheral blood. All receptors derive from a woman aged 50 to 60 with active or convalescent COVID-19.

The chain joins TRBV23-1 to TRBJ2-1; D is unresolved. TRBV23-1 is an open reading frame, and its role is uncertain. V shed 4 bases and J shed 8 bases, with 24 bases lying between them. CDR3 length: 17 amino acids. The CDR3 spells CASSLPAATEFVYEQFF. In DNA form, the CDR3 reads TGCGCCAGCAGTCTCCCGGCGGCAACCGAGTTCGTATATGAGCAGTTCTTC.

This chain uses TRBV19 with TRBJ2-1; TRBD1 is a possible D gene (6 bases). Germline CDR1 and CDR2: LNHDA and SQIVND (reference sequence). V shed 9 bases and J shed 0 bases, with 15 bases lying between them. The length of the CDR3 is 15 residues. The CDR3 is CASSTGLSSYNEQFF. The CDR3 DNA sequence: TGTGCCAGCAGCACAGGGCTTAGCTCCTACAATGAGCAGTTCTTC.

The gene calls are TRBV28 and TRBJ1-1; 9 positions match TRBD1. J lost 8 bases, V lost 6 bases, and 16 bases had no gene match. Germline-derived CDR1 and CDR2 are MDHEN and SYDVKM. CDR3 length: 16 residues. The CDR3 protein is CASSLAAGQGFSEAFF. The CDR3 nucleotides read TGTGCCAGCAGCCTTGCTGCGGGACAGGGTTTTTCCGAAGCTTTCTTT.